The next 27 T cell receptor beta chains were all read from a single sample in a study of shared T cell receptors in the human thymus. This table comes from immunoSEQ multiplex PCR, and its TCRdb copy is limited to in-frame clones, with some not included. The table lists about 660,000 clones, more than 75% of them singletons. Another study also made use of these data, one on human thymus T cells.

Sequencing was performed on thymocytes. Source of these receptors: a boy less than two years old with a congenital heart defect.

The chain joins TRBV15 to TRBJ2-7, with TRBD2 matching 11 bases. CDR1 and CDR2 from the germline V gene are LNHNV and YYDKDF (reference sequence). The CDR3 runs to 19 residues. V lost 0 bases, J lost 2 bases, and 12 bases stayed unmatched. The CDR3 sequence is CATSRDIETSGISAYEQYF. For the CDR3, the DNA is TGTGCCACCAGCAGAGATATAGAGACTAGCGGGATAAGCGCCTACGAGCAGTACTTC.

The genes are TRBV7-7 and TRBJ2-7; 8 bases fit TRBD2. The ends lost 4 bases at V and 1 base at J; junction bases unmatched: 9. The CDR3 is 16 residues long. CDR1 and CDR2 from the germline V gene are SSHAT and FNYEAQ (reference sequence). In nucleotides, the CDR3 is TGTGCCAGCAGCTCCAATAGGCGGGAGGCTTCCTACGAGCAGTACTTC. This codes for CASSSNRREASYEQYF.

This sequence joins TRBV4-3 and TRBJ2-7; no definite D call. CDR1 is LGHNA and CDR2 is YSLEER in the germline V gene. CDR3 size: 14 residues. Trimming took off 0 bases at V and 3 bases at J, with 9 bases between the two ends. The CDR3 DNA sequence: TGCGCCAGCAGCCAAGACAGTACCCTCTACGAGCAGTACTTC. Its translation: CASSQDSTLYEQYF.

The rearrangement joins TRBV6-6 to TRBJ2-7, with 8 positions matching TRBD2. The V and J ends lost 1 base and 5 bases, in that order; junction bases with no gene match: 7. The CDR3 covers 15 residues. CDR1 is MNHNY and CDR2 is SVGAGI in the germline V gene (reference sequence). CDR3: CASSYFPGGAHEQYF. The CDR3 DNA follows: TGTGCCAGCAGTTACTTTCCGGGGGGGGCCCACGAGCAGTACTTC.

CDR3 in amino acids: CASSYSVRGDTSEQFF. For the CDR3, the DNA is TGTGCCAGCAGTTACTCTGTCCGGGGGGACACAAGTGAGCAGTTCTTC. V gene TRBV6-6 combines with J gene TRBJ2-1, with D tentatively TRBD2 (7 bases). Per the germline V gene, CDR1 is MNHNY and CDR2 is SVGAGI (reference sequence). V lost 0 bases, J lost 9 bases, and 18 bases lay in between. The CDR3 runs 16 residues.

This chain connects TRBV21-1 to TRBJ2-7; the table's D gene call, TRBD1, was not cross checked with the DNA. TRBV21-1 counts as a pseudogene. The CDR3 has 15 amino acids. The CDR3 protein is CASSKPGQSSYEQYF. The CDR3 DNA sequence: TGTGCCAGCAGCAAACCGGGACAGTCGTCCTACGAGCAGTACTTC.

This chain joins TRBV11-2 and TRBJ2-5, with a weak D call TRBD2 (6 bases). Trimming removed 1 base at V and 4 bases at J, with 19 bases between. The germline V gene has CDR1 SGHAT and CDR2 FQNNGV. The CDR3 loop spans 17 amino acids. CDR3 loop: CASSLAGVSVGLETQYF. CDR3 DNA: TGTGCCAGCAGCTTAGCGGGGGTGAGCGTAGGATTAGAGACCCAGTACTTC.

V and J are TRBV9 and TRBJ2-6, with 7 nucleotides matching TRBD1. This CDR3 contains 17 residues. J lost 0 bases, V lost 3 bases, and 6 bases had no gene match. The germline CDR1 and CDR2 sequences are SGDLS and YYNGEE. The CDR3 is CASSEDRVASGANVLTF. In DNA, the CDR3 is TGTGCCAGCAGCGAAGACAGGGTAGCCTCTGGGGCCAACGTCCTGACTTTC.

This chain uses TRBV9 with TRBJ2-7; 8 bases fit TRBD2. The CDR3 totals 15 residues. Trimming at V came to 0 bases and at J to 4 bases, leaving 6 bases not matched to a gene. The germline V gene encodes CDR1 SGDLS and CDR2 YYNGEE. CDR3 in amino acids: CASSVEAGELYEQYF. The CDR3 DNA reads TGTGCCAGCAGCGTAGAAGCGGGGGAGTTATACGAGCAGTACTTC.

This rearrangement joins TRBV5-6 to TRBJ2-5; 10 positions agree with TRBD2. The CDR3 sequence is 16 residues long. Unmatched junction bases numbered 9, after V lost 2 bases and J lost 5 bases. The germline gives CDR1 SGHDT, CDR2 YYEEEE. The CDR3 sequence: CASSFLSAGGPETQYF. Written as DNA, the CDR3 is TGTGCCAGCAGCTTCCTATCAGCGGGGGGGCCGGAGACCCAGTACTTC.

This chain joins TRBV30 and TRBJ2-3, with 8 bases matching TRBD2. Trimming cost V 2 bases and J 3 bases; bases outside gene matches: 13. The germline V gene encodes CDR1 GTSNPN and CDR2 SVGIG (reference sequence). This CDR3 region has 17 residues. Written as DNA, the CDR3 is TGTGCCTGGAGTAGGGTAACCTTAGCGGGACGAACAGATACGCAGTATTTT. Amino acid sequence: CAWSRVTLAGRTDTQYF.

This clone was seen only a few times. This chain's CDR3 is CASSTGQGRSEKLFF. CDR3 DNA: TGTGCCAGCAGTACGGGACAGGGGCGTAGCGAAAAACTGTTTTTT. J is TRBJ1-4 and V is TRBV6-6; 10 nucleotides line up with TRBD1. Germline V CDR1 and CDR2: MNHNY, SVGAGI (reference sequence). The CDR3 spans 15 residues. The ends lost 5 bases at V and 8 bases at J; junction bases unmatched: 8.

The J gene is TRBJ1-3, the V gene TRBV25-1; 8 nucleotides match TRBD1. Germline values: CDR1 MGHDK, CDR2 SYGVNS. V lost 4 bases to trimming and J lost 4 bases; unmatched junction nucleotides: 9. The CDR3 loop spans 16 amino acids. The CDR3, as DNA: TGTGCCAGCAGTGCCTATCGACAGGGGAACGGAAACACCATATATTTT. It translates to CASSAYRQGNGNTIYF.

CDR3 nucleotides: TGTGCCATCAGTGAGTCCTCATATAGCGGGAGGATCGACAATGAGCAGTTCTTC. This encodes CAISESSYSGRIDNEQFF. J is TRBJ2-1 and V is TRBV10-3; 10 positions agree with TRBD2. Germline assignment: CDR1 ENHRY and CDR2 SYGVKD. The length of the CDR3 is 18 residues. V lost 0 bases to trimming and J lost 5 bases; unmatched junction nucleotides: 10.

The chain links TRBV9 to TRBJ2-2, with 13 nucleotides matching TRBD2. The CDR3 spans 17 residues. Germline CDR1 reads SGDLS; CDR2 reads YYNGEE. Losses at the gene ends were 6 bases for V and 3 bases for J; bases not matched to a gene: 8. DNA for the CDR3: TGTGCCAGCACCGAGACTAGCGGGGGGCCTTACACCGGGGAGCTGTTTTTT. It translates to CASTETSGGPYTGELFF.

This sequence joins TRBV28 and TRBJ2-7; D remains ambiguous. The V end was cut by 7 bases, the J end by 3 bases, with 13 bases between. CDR3 length equals 13 residues. Per germline, CDR1 MDHEN and CDR2 SYDVKM. CDR3 amino acids: CASTSRHDYEQYF. CDR3 nucleotide sequence: TGTGCCAGCACCTCCCGACATGACTACGAGCAGTACTTC.

The rearrangement uses TRBV6-5 and TRBJ2-5; tentative D call: TRBD2 (6 bases). Between the trimmed V and J ends, which lost 0 bases and 2 bases, there was a span of 10 bases. From germline, CDR1 is MNHEY and CDR2 SVGAGI. The CDR3 runs 15 residues. CDR3 DNA: TGTGCCAGCAGTTACTCCCGGGGACTTCAAGAGACCCAGTACTTC. It translates to CASSYSRGLQETQYF.

This sequence joins TRBV30 and TRBJ2-1; no reliable D call. This CDR3 region has 17 residues. Trimming removed 5 bases at V and 0 bases at J, with 20 bases between. Germline CDR1 is GTSNPN and CDR2 is SVGIG (reference sequence). The CDR3: CAWRRCSPDLSYNEQFF. CDR3 DNA: TGTGCCTGGCGACGGTGTAGCCCCGACCTCTCCTACAATGAGCAGTTCTTC. Complete variable domain (other parts from reference TRBV30 and TRBJ2-1): SQTIHQWPATLVQPVGSPLSLECTVEGTSNPNLYWYRQAAGRGLQLLFYSVGIGQISSEVPQNLSASRPQDRQFILSSKKLLLSDSGFYLCAWRRCSPDLSYNEQFFGPGTRLTVL.

The chain is built from TRBV28 and TRBJ1-5, with 10 bases identical to TRBD1. Germline V gene sequence: CDR1 MDHEN, CDR2 SYDVKM. V was clipped by 7 bases and J by 0 bases; unmatched bases: 9. The CDR3 loop spans 17 amino acids. CDR3 in amino acids: CASTDTDRGGSNQPQHF. The CDR3 DNA reads as TGTGCCAGCACTGACACGGACAGGGGGGGTAGCAATCAGCCCCAGCATTTT. Full variable domain (missing parts from reference TRBV28 and TRBJ1-5): DVKVTQSSRYLVKRTGEKVFLECVQDMDHENMFWYRQDPGLGLRLIYFSYDVKMKEKGDIPEGYSVSREKKERFSLILESASTNQTSMYLCASTDTDRGGSNQPQHFGDGTRLSIL.

A few counts support this clone. The rearrangement links TRBV6-4 to TRBJ1-1; TRBD1 aligns across 7 bases. After removal of 6 bases from V and 4 bases from J, the junction contained 8 bases not matched to a gene. Germline V lookup: CDR1 MRHNA, CDR2 SNTAGT. The CDR3 extends over 14 amino acids. DNA of the CDR3: TGTGCCAGCAGGGCAGACAGGGTGGGCACTGAAGCTTTCTTT. Translating it yields CASRADRVGTEAFF.

The V and J genes are TRBV7-9 and TRBJ2-5; 10 nucleotides match TRBD2. Germline CDR1 SEHNR, CDR2 FQNEAQ (reference sequence). With V trimmed by 3 bases and J by 0 bases, 4 bases remained unmatched. This CDR3 has 16 amino acids. The CDR3 DNA reads as TGTGCCAGCAGCTTGACTAGCGGGCCTTACCAAGAGACCCAGTACTTC. Translation gives CASSLTSGPYQETQYF. Full variable domain (remainder filled in from reference TRBV7-9 and TRBJ2-5): DTGVSQNPRHKITKRGQNVTFRCDPISEHNRLYWYRQTLGQGPEFLTYFQNEAQLEKSRLLSDRFSAERPKGSFSTLEIQRTEQGDSAMYLCASSLTSGPYQETQYFGPGTRLLVL.

The chain has TRBV4-3 and TRBJ1-2; 7 bases map to TRBD1. Germline V lookup: CDR1 LGHNA, CDR2 YSLEER. CDR3 length: 13 residues. V shed 7 bases, J shed 8 bases, and the junction held 10 bases outside the gene matches. CDR3 DNA sequence: TGCGCCAGCACCTCAGACAGGGCTTTCGGCTACACCTTC. This translates into CASTSDRAFGYTF.

The chain has TRBV2 and TRBJ2-5; maybe TRBD2 (6 bases). This CDR3 comprises 16 residues. Trimming took off 10 bases at V and 1 base at J, with 22 bases between the two ends. Germline CDR1 reads SNHLY; CDR2 reads FYNNEI. The CDR3 reads CAIASGTGTPQETQYF. CDR3 nucleotides: TGTGCCATCGCTTCGGGGACCGGGACTCCCCAAGAGACCCAGTACTTC.

This chain links TRBV19 with TRBJ2-4; 7 bases map to TRBD2. V gave up 3 bases and J gave up 3 bases; unmatched junction bases: 5. Germline-derived CDR1 and CDR2 are LNHDA and SQIVND (reference sequence). The CDR3 contains 15 residues. The CDR3, as DNA: TGTGCCAGTAGTATCCCGGGACTACACAAAAACATTCAGTACTTC. Its translation is CASSIPGLHKNIQYF.

For this clone: Other DNA sequences in the sample encode the same CDR3. The rearrangement uses TRBV5-1 and TRBJ2-3; the D gene is possibly TRBD1 (5 bases). The V gene's germline CDR1 is SGHRS and CDR2 YFSETQ. V lost 0 bases and J 3 bases, leaving 11 bases between the germline ends. This CDR3 is 15 amino acids long. CDR3: CASSLGQGSTDTQYF. The CDR3 nucleotides read TGCGCCAGCAGCTTGGGGCAGGGTAGTACAGATACGCAGTATTTT.

V is TRBV4-3 and J is TRBJ2-7; TRBD2 aligns across 10 bases. Germline V gene lookup returns CDR1 LGHNA and CDR2 YSLEER. The CDR3 consists of 16 residues. Unmatched junction bases numbered 12, after V lost 4 bases and J lost 6 bases. The CDR3 DNA reads TGCGCCAGCAGCCGCCTAGCGGGAGTGGGGGGAGGCGAGCAGTACTTC. Translated: CASSRLAGVGGGEQYF.

The chain uses TRBV11-3 and TRBJ2-1; a weak D match, TRBD1 (5 bases). This CDR3 is 14 amino acids long. The germline V and J ends were trimmed by 2 bases and 6 bases, with 11 bases remaining between them. Germline values: CDR1 SGHNT, CDR2 YENEEA. Here the CDR3 DNA reads TGTGCCAGCAGCTTAAAGGGGAATCTCAATGAGCAGTTCTTC. Translating it yields CASSLKGNLNEQFF.